This T cell receptor beta chain was found in a study of shared clonotypes between healthy human individuals. This clone was seen a handful of times. From germline, CDR1 is MNHNS and CDR2 SASEGT. Trimming took 3 bases from V and 5 from J, leaving 19 bases between them. The CDR3 sequence is 17 residues long. Produced via immunoSEQ multiplex PCR; TCRdb's table is partial and in-frame only. The repertoire holds over a million clones, with approximately 96% as singletons. Sequencing used naive CD4+ T cells sorted from blood. Subset defined: CD45RA+ positively selected. The V call is TRBV6-1, the J call TRBJ1-4; a weak D match, TRBD1 (5 bases). The receptor was derived from a young man in good health. The CDR3 nucleotides read TGTGCCAGCAGTGATTTCCCATTGCAGGGAACAAATGAAAAACTGTTTTTT. Translated: CASSDFPLQGTNEKLFF.